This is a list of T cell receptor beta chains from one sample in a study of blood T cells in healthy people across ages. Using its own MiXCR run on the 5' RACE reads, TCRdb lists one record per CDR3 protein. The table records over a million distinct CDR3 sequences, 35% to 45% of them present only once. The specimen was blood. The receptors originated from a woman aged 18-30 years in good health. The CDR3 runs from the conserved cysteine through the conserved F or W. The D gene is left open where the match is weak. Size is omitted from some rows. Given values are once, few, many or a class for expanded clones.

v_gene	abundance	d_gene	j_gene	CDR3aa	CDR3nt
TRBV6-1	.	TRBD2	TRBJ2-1	CASSAEDGLAYNELFF	TGTGCCAGCAGTGCAGAGGATGGACTAGCTTACAATGAGCTGTTCTTC
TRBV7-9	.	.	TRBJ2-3	CASSLENRLFKSTDTQYF	TGTGCCAGCAGCTTAGAGAATAGACTATTTAAAAGCACAGATACGCAGTATTTT
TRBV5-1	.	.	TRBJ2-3	CASSLIAPETDTQYF	TGCGCCAGCAGCTTGATTGCGCCGGAGACGGATACGCAGTATTTT
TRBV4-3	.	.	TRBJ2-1	CASNWGWLKTENNEQFF	TGCGCCAGCAACTGGGGCTGGCTTAAGACAGAGAACAATGAGCAGTTCTTC
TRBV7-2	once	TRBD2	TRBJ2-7	CASSLARDYNYEQYF	TGTGCCAGCAGCTTAGCCCGGGACTACAACTACGAGCAGTACTTC
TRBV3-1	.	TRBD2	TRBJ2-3	CASSPSTSASTDTQYF	TGTGCCAGCAGCCCCTCGACTAGCGCTAGCACAGATACGCAGTATTTT
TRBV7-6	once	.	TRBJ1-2	CASSFRGTAANYGYTF	TGTGCCAGCAGCTTCCGTGGGACGGCGGCAAACTATGGCTACACCTTC
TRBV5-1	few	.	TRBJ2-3	CASSFQDFSTDTQYF	TGCGCCAGCAGCTTCCAGGACTTTAGCACAGATACGCAGTATTTT
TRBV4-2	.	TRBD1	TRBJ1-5	CASSHRWTGTVDQPQHF	TGTGCCAGCAGCCACCGTTGGACAGGGACGGTCGATCAGCCCCAGCATTTT
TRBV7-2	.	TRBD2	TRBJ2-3	CASSVDWGGDTQYF	TGTGCCAGCAGCGTGGACTGGGGGGGAGATACGCAGTATTTT
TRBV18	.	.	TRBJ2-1	CASSSAILDNEQFF	TGTGCCAGCTCAAGTGCAATCCTTGACAATGAGCAGTTCTTC
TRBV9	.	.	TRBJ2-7	CASSVGVGWVDEQYF	TGTGCCAGCAGCGTAGGGGTAGGGTGGGTGGATGAGCAGTACTTC
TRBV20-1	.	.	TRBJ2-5	CSPRDIFQETQYF	TGCAGCCCCCGGGACATATTCCAAGAGACCCAGTACTTC
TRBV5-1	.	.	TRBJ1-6	CASSPAIYNSPLHF	TGCGCCAGCAGCCCCGCGATTTATAATTCACCCCTCCACTTT
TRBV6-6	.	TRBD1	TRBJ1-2	CASSFSGTGDGVGYTF	TGTGCCAGCAGTTTTAGTGGGACAGGGGACGGCGTTGGCTACACCTTC
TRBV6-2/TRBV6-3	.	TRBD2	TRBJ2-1	CASSYVRRGGGAYNEQFF	TGTGCCAGCAGTTACGTACGGCGGGGGGGCGGCGCCTACAATGAGCAGTTCTTC
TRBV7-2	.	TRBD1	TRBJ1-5	CASSLATGGFQPQHF	TGTGCCAGCAGCTTAGCGACAGGGGGTTTTCAGCCCCAGCATTTT
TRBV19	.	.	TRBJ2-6	CASSTEGGSGANVLTF	TGTGCCAGTAGTACCGAGGGGGGATCTGGGGCCAACGTCCTGACTTTC
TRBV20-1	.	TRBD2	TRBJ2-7	CSAPSGSLHEQYF	TGCAGTGCCCCTAGCGGGAGTCTCCACGAGCAGTACTTC
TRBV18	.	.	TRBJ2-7	CASSSPQTGEQYF	TGTGCCAGCTCGTCTCCTCAAACAGGCGAGCAGTACTTC
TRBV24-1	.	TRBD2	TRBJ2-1	CATGTSGRGTYNEQFF	TGTGCCACAGGGACTAGCGGGAGAGGCACCTACAATGAGCAGTTCTTC
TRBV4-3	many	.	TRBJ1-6	CASSHLWGTGTRNSPLHF	TGCGCCAGCAGCCATCTCTGGGGAACCGGGACGAGGAATTCACCCCTCCACTTT
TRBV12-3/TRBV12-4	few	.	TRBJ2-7	CASRTHRRVTPEQYF	TGTGCCAGCAGAACCCACAGGCGAGTGACGCCCGAGCAGTACTTC
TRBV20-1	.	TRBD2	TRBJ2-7	CSAVETSGGPYEQYF	TGCAGTGCAGTAGAGACTAGCGGGGGGCCTTACGAGCAGTACTTC
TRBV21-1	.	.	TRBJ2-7	CASRPLIEQYF	TGTGCCAGCAGGCCGCTAATCGAGCAGTACTTC
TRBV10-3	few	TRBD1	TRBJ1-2	CAISDIRDSTNYGYTF	TGTGCCATCAGTGATATCCGGGACAGCACTAACTATGGCTACACCTTC
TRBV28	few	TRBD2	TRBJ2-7	CASRPSGSPYEQYF	TGTGCCAGCAGACCTAGCGGGAGTCCCTACGAGCAGTACTTC
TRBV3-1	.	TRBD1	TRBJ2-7	CASSSGPGQGNEQYF	TGTGCCAGCAGCTCCGGACCGGGACAGGGGAACGAGCAGTACTTC
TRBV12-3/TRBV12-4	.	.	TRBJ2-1	CASSPGTAHNEQFF	TGTGCCAGCAGTCCCGGGACGGCACACAATGAGCAGTTCTTC
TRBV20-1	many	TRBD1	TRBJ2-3	CSAGQGSGTDTQYF	TGCAGTGCTGGACAGGGCAGTGGCACAGATACGCAGTATTTT
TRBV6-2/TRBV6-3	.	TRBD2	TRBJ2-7	CASGERELAYEQYF	TGTGCCAGCGGCGAGCGGGAGTTGGCCTACGAGCAGTACTTC
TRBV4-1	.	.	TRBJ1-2	CASSHNGLRGRGYTF	TGCGCCAGCAGCCACAATGGACTGAGGGGCCGAGGCTACACCTTC
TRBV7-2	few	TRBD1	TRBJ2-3	CASSSRTGPNTDTQYF	TGTGCCAGCAGCTCCCGGACAGGGCCGAACACAGATACGCAGTATTTT
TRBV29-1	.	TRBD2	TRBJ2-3	CSVVTGLAGGKGTDTQYF	TGCAGCGTTGTAACTGGACTAGCGGGGGGCAAGGGCACAGATACGCAGTATTTT
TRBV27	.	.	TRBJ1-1	CASSPPGGNEAFF	TGTGCCAGCAGTCCACCGGGAGGAAATGAAGCTTTCTTT
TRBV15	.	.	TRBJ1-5	CATSRDGGQHNQPQHF	TGTGCCACCAGCAGAGATGGAGGACAGCACAATCAGCCCCAGCATTTT
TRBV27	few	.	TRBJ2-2	CASSGWPGYSGELFF	TGTGCCAGCAGTGGGTGGCCAGGGTATTCCGGGGAGCTGTTTTTT
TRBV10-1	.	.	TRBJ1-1	CASSEEGYGTEAFF	TGCGCCAGCAGTGAGGAGGGGTATGGCACTGAAGCTTTCTTT
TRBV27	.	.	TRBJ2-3	CASTGTLKGDTQYF	TGTGCCAGCACCGGGACACTCAAGGGAGATACGCAGTATTTT
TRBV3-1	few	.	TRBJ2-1	CASSQARREPFF	TGTGCCAGCAGCCAAGCGAGAAGGGAACCGTTCTTC
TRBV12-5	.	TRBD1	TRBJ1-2	CASGLDLDRAAGYTF	TGTGCTAGTGGTTTGGACCTGGACAGGGCTGCCGGCTACACCTTC
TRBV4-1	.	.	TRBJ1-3	CASSQDYGNTIYF	TGCGCCAGCAGCCAGGATTATGGAAACACCATATATTTT
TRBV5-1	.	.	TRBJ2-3	CASSLLVSNTQYF	TGCGCCAGCAGCTTGCTCGTCTCGAATACGCAGTATTTT
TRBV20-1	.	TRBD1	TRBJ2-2	CSASHSQGARVTGELFF	TGCAGTGCTTCCCACTCCCAGGGGGCGCGTGTCACCGGGGAGCTGTTTTTT